This record looks at one TCR beta chain sequence and its context. The junction and the germline gene differ at one end; a read error may be behind it. The CDR3 totals 18 residues. The germline gives CDR1 WNHNN, CDR2 SYGVQD (reference sequence). From approximately 430 ng of RNA, a library with molecular barcoded alpha/delta and beta/gamma adaptors was made. TCRdb reprocessed the reads with MiXCR, giving one entry per CDR3 protein. The sample lists tens of thousands of distinct CDR3 sequences, less than 20% occurring once. The sample is drawn from a study of read filtering for tumor transcriptome and immune sequencing. Sampling of bone marrow took place during active disease in every patient.

This chain connects TRBV10-1 to TRBJ2-1, with 10 bases that match TRBD2. The sequence was obtained from a donor over 35 with multiple myeloma. Sequencing was performed on a population of CD138-negative cells sorted from bone marrow. CDR3 sequence (DNA): TGCGCCATCAGTGGAACTCCCAGAGCGGGAGGGACCTACAATGAGCAGTTCTTC. Residues: CAISGTPRAGGTYNEQFF.